A selection of T cell receptor beta chains follows, all from one sample in a study of blood T cell repertoires in COVID-19. Produced via immunoSEQ multiplex PCR; TCRdb's table is partial and in-frame only. Of approximately 240,000 clones listed, roughly 87% were seen once; the top ten hold just under 6.5%. The sequenced material came from PBMCs or T cells enriched from blood (not recorded which). The receptors shown here come from a woman in her twenties or thirties with acute COVID-19. The CDR3 runs from the conserved cysteine through the conserved F or W. The order of the fields is clone size, J gene, D gene, V gene, CDR3 DNA, CDR3 protein. A D gene is named only where the DNA matches it firmly. Expanded clones are given a class, and other clones once, few, many or no size at all.

clone size: -
J gene: TRBJ1-6
D gene: -
V gene: TRBV18
CDR3 DNA: TGTGCCAGCTCTGACGGGTACGAGAATTCACCCCTCCACTTT
CDR3 protein: CASSDGYENSPLHF

clone size: few
J gene: TRBJ1-6
D gene: -
V gene: TRBV9
CDR3 DNA: TGTGCCAGCAGCCTTGGAGGGTCACCCCTCCACTTT
CDR3 protein: CASSLGGSPLHF

clone size: -
J gene: TRBJ1-2
D gene: TRBD1
V gene: TRBV19
CDR3 DNA: TGTGCCAGTAGTACCAGACAGGGACTAGGGGGCTACACCTTC
CDR3 protein: CASSTRQGLGGYTF

clone size: -
J gene: TRBJ2-1
D gene: TRBD2
V gene: TRBV10-3
CDR3 DNA: TGTGCCATCAGTGTCGGACTAGCGGGTAGGTCCTACAATGAGCAGTTCTTC
CDR3 protein: CAISVGLAGRSYNEQFF

clone size: -
J gene: TRBJ2-3
D gene: -
V gene: TRBV4-3
CDR3 DNA: TGCGCCAGCAGCCAAGATTCGCGCGGTGATACGCAGTATTTT
CDR3 protein: CASSQDSRGDTQYF

clone size: -
J gene: TRBJ2-4
D gene: -
V gene: TRBV2
CDR3 DNA: TGTGCCAGCCGTCGGGTTAGGAACATTCAGTACTTC
CDR3 protein: CASRRVRNIQYF

clone size: -
J gene: TRBJ2-4
D gene: -
V gene: TRBV13
CDR3 DNA: TGTGCCAGCAGCTTGGTACTCTTCAAAAACATTCAGTACTTC
CDR3 protein: CASSLVLFKNIQYF

clone size: -
J gene: TRBJ2-3
D gene: -
V gene: TRBV3-1/TRBV3-2
CDR3 DNA: TGTGCCAGCAGCCCATTCCTCCTAGCTTCCTCTCACACAGATACGCAGTATTTT
CDR3 protein: CASSPFLLASSHTDTQYF

clone size: -
J gene: TRBJ2-7
D gene: TRBD2
V gene: TRBV28
CDR3 DNA: TGTGCCAGCAGTTTGCGGGGGTCCGTGCAGTACTTC
CDR3 protein: CASSLRGSVQYF

clone size: -
J gene: TRBJ1-2
D gene: -
V gene: TRBV19
CDR3 DNA: TGTGCCAGTAGTATAGTTTGGGACTACGACTACACCTTC
CDR3 protein: CASSIVWDYDYTF

clone size: -
J gene: TRBJ1-3
D gene: -
V gene: TRBV2
CDR3 DNA: TGTGCCAGCAGTGAGCTGGGGGCCCGTGCCACCATATATTTT
CDR3 protein: CASSELGARATIYF

clone size: few
J gene: TRBJ2-1
D gene: -
V gene: TRBV4-3
CDR3 DNA: TGCGCCAGCAGCCAAGATGCCCCTAGCTCCTACAATGAGCAGTTCTTC
CDR3 protein: CASSQDAPSSYNEQFF

clone size: -
J gene: TRBJ1-2
D gene: -
V gene: TRBV6-5
CDR3 DNA: TGTGCCATTTGGGGGGTGGGCTACACCTTC
CDR3 protein: CAIWGVGYTF

clone size: -
J gene: TRBJ1-6
D gene: TRBD1
V gene: TRBV2
CDR3 DNA: TGTGCCAGCAGTGCGGACAGGGGGGGGAGCTCCTATAATTCACCCCTCCACTTT
CDR3 protein: CASSADRGGSSYNSPLHF

clone size: -
J gene: TRBJ1-1
D gene: -
V gene: TRBV12-3/TRBV12-4
CDR3 DNA: TGTGCCAGCAGCCGGTCGGACACTGAAGCTTTCTTT
CDR3 protein: CASSRSDTEAFF

clone size: -
J gene: TRBJ1-6
D gene: -
V gene: TRBV25-1
CDR3 DNA: TGTGCCAGCCACCCCGGGATCCTGACGGATAATTCACCCCTCCACTTT
CDR3 protein: CASHPGILTDNSPLHF

clone size: -
J gene: TRBJ1-2
D gene: -
V gene: TRBV20-1
CDR3 DNA: TGTCAGGGTGGGTCCTATGGCTACACCTTC
CDR3 protein: CQGGSYGYTF

clone size: -
J gene: TRBJ1-1
D gene: -
V gene: TRBV7-8
CDR3 DNA: TGTGCCAGCAGCTTAGCACAGTGGGGGGACACTGAAGCTTTCTTT
CDR3 protein: CASSLAQWGDTEAFF

clone size: -
J gene: TRBJ1-2
D gene: -
V gene: TRBV5-6
CDR3 DNA: TGTGCCAGCAGCTTACTACTCTATGGCTACACCTTC
CDR3 protein: CASSLLLYGYTF

clone size: -
J gene: TRBJ2-3
D gene: -
V gene: TRBV20-1
CDR3 DNA: TGCAGTGCTAGTTTACTTGAGCTAGATACGCAGTATTTT
CDR3 protein: CSASLLELDTQYF

clone size: -
J gene: TRBJ2-2
D gene: TRBD2
V gene: TRBV29-1
CDR3 DNA: TGCGCTGGACTAGCGGGACTCATTCAGAACACCGGGGAGCTGTTTTTT
CDR3 protein: CAGLAGLIQNTGELFF

clone size: -
J gene: TRBJ1-6
D gene: -
V gene: TRBV28
CDR3 DNA: TGTGCCAGCAGTCCCCGCAGGGGCTCACCCCTCCACTTT
CDR3 protein: CASSPRRGSPLHF

clone size: -
J gene: TRBJ1-6
D gene: TRBD1
V gene: TRBV3-1/TRBV3-2
CDR3 DNA: TGTGCCAGCAGCCAGCGGACAGGGTTCACCTATAATTCACCCCTCCACTTT
CDR3 protein: CASSQRTGFTYNSPLHF

clone size: -
J gene: TRBJ1-2
D gene: TRBD1
V gene: TRBV5-5
CDR3 DNA: TGTGCCAGCAGCCCACAGGGGATCGACTATGGCTACACCTTC
CDR3 protein: CASSPQGIDYGYTF

clone size: -
J gene: TRBJ1-1
D gene: TRBD1
V gene: TRBV18
CDR3 DNA: TGTGCCAGCTCACCAACGGACAGGGGCCACACTGAAGCTTTCTTT
CDR3 protein: CASSPTDRGHTEAFF

clone size: -
J gene: TRBJ2-7
D gene: -
V gene: TRBV18
CDR3 DNA: TGTGCCAGCTCACCGATCCCAGGGGATCTAGGCTACGAGCAGTACTTC
CDR3 protein: CASSPIPGDLGYEQYF

clone size: -
J gene: TRBJ2-6
D gene: -
V gene: TRBV5-4
CDR3 DNA: TGTGCCAGCAGCTTGGGGCAGGGAAATGGGGCCAACGTCCTGACTTTC
CDR3 protein: CASSLGQGNGANVLTF

clone size: -
J gene: TRBJ1-2
D gene: -
V gene: TRBV4-1
CDR3 DNA: TGCGCCAGCAGCCAAGTCGATCGCGGTGGCTACACCTTC
CDR3 protein: CASSQVDRGGYTF

clone size: -
J gene: TRBJ1-5
D gene: -
V gene: TRBV5-1
CDR3 DNA: TGCGCCAGCAGCTTGGAGTCAGGCAATCAGCCCCAGCATTTT
CDR3 protein: CASSLESGNQPQHF

clone size: -
J gene: TRBJ2-1
D gene: -
V gene: TRBV29-1
CDR3 DNA: TGCAGCGTTGGACCCCTCGGGGAGCAATGGGAGCAGTTCTTC
CDR3 protein: CSVGPLGEQWEQFF

clone size: -
J gene: TRBJ1-1
D gene: TRBD1
V gene: TRBV24-1
CDR3 DNA: TGTGCCACCAGTGCGGCAGGGGGCCTGAACACTGAAGCTTTCTTT
CDR3 protein: CATSAAGGLNTEAFF

clone size: -
J gene: TRBJ2-2
D gene: -
V gene: TRBV5-1
CDR3 DNA: TGCGCCAGCAGCCCCGGAGTAGGGGGGAACACCGGGGAGCTGTTTTTT
CDR3 protein: CASSPGVGGNTGELFF

clone size: -
J gene: TRBJ2-2
D gene: TRBD1
V gene: TRBV5-1
CDR3 DNA: TGCGCCAGCAGCCCTCGACCCCAGGGGGCCGTCCCCGGGGAGCTGTTTTTT
CDR3 protein: CASSPRPQGAVPGELFF

clone size: -
J gene: TRBJ1-2
D gene: TRBD1
V gene: TRBV5-4
CDR3 DNA: TGTGCCAGCACGATGACAGGGGACTATGGCTACACCTTC
CDR3 protein: CASTMTGDYGYTF

clone size: -
J gene: TRBJ1-5
D gene: -
V gene: TRBV27
CDR3 DNA: TGTGCCAGCGGAAGCGTCGGGATCAATCAGCCCCAGCATTTT
CDR3 protein: CASGSVGINQPQHF

clone size: -
J gene: TRBJ1-1
D gene: -
V gene: TRBV18
CDR3 DNA: TGTGCCAGCTCCCAGGCTCAGAACACTGAAGCTTTCTTT
CDR3 protein: CASSQAQNTEAFF

clone size: -
J gene: TRBJ1-6
D gene: TRBD1
V gene: TRBV19
CDR3 DNA: TGTGCCAGTACCTTGGGGGACAGGGGAGTTTCACCCCTCCACTTT
CDR3 protein: CASTLGDRGVSPLHF

clone size: -
J gene: TRBJ1-6
D gene: -
V gene: TRBV5-4
CDR3 DNA: TGTGCCAGCAGCTTGCACAGCCTAGCGAATTCACCCCTCCACTTT
CDR3 protein: CASSLHSLANSPLHF

clone size: -
J gene: TRBJ2-5
D gene: -
V gene: TRBV3-1/TRBV3-2
CDR3 DNA: TGTGCCAGCAACGGTCCTGGGGGGGGCCGGGAGACCCAGTACTTC
CDR3 protein: CASNGPGGGRETQYF

clone size: -
J gene: TRBJ1-2
D gene: TRBD1
V gene: TRBV4-2
CDR3 DNA: TGTGCCAGCAGCCAAGATCTGGGGACAGGGCCACCCTACGGCTACACCTTC
CDR3 protein: CASSQDLGTGPPYGYTF

clone size: -
J gene: TRBJ1-1
D gene: -
V gene: TRBV19
CDR3 DNA: TGTGCCAGTAGTATAGTTCCTGGAGACACTGAAGCTTTCTTT
CDR3 protein: CASSIVPGDTEAFF

clone size: -
J gene: TRBJ1-1
D gene: TRBD1
V gene: TRBV4-1
CDR3 DNA: TGCGCCAGCGGACGACAGGGTTTAGGGAACACTGAAGCTTTCTTT
CDR3 protein: CASGRQGLGNTEAFF

clone size: many
J gene: TRBJ2-3
D gene: TRBD2
V gene: TRBV4-2
CDR3 DNA: TGTGCCAGCAGCCAAGAGCGGGGGGGCCCAGATACGCAGTATTTT
CDR3 protein: CASSQERGGPDTQYF

clone size: -
J gene: TRBJ1-2
D gene: TRBD1
V gene: TRBV6-5
CDR3 DNA: TGTGCCAGCAGTTACTTCCAGGGGGCGGGAAGGAGTGGCTACACCTTC
CDR3 protein: CASSYFQGAGRSGYTF

clone size: -
J gene: TRBJ1-6
D gene: TRBD1
V gene: TRBV28
CDR3 DNA: TGTGCCAGCGGATCTGCCGGGACAGGGGCTTCACCCCTCCACTTT
CDR3 protein: CASGSAGTGASPLHF

clone size: -
J gene: TRBJ1-1
D gene: -
V gene: TRBV27
CDR3 DNA: TGTGCCAGCAAGGGGGGGGCGAGAATGAACACTGAAGCTTTCTTT
CDR3 protein: CASKGGARMNTEAFF

clone size: -
J gene: TRBJ2-1
D gene: -
V gene: TRBV5-8
CDR3 DNA: TGTGCCAGCAGCCTAACACCCAGGAATGAGCAGTTCTTC
CDR3 protein: CASSLTPRNEQFF

clone size: -
J gene: TRBJ2-7
D gene: TRBD2
V gene: TRBV25-1
CDR3 DNA: TGTGCCAGCAGTCTGGCGGGGGCCTACGAGCAGTACTTC
CDR3 protein: CASSLAGAYEQYF

clone size: -
J gene: TRBJ1-2
D gene: -
V gene: TRBV2
CDR3 DNA: TGTGCCAGCAGCGTGGGAGCCACTAACTATGGCTACACCTTC
CDR3 protein: CASSVGATNYGYTF

clone size: -
J gene: TRBJ1-3
D gene: TRBD1
V gene: TRBV7-9
CDR3 DNA: TGTGCCAGCAGGTCGGGACAGGGGGAAAACTCTGGAAACACCATATATTTT
CDR3 protein: CASRSGQGENSGNTIYF

clone size: -
J gene: TRBJ2-3
D gene: -
V gene: TRBV5-1
CDR3 DNA: TGCGCCAGCAACACTATCCCGTTAGGTCCAGATACGCAGTATTTT
CDR3 protein: CASNTIPLGPDTQYF

clone size: -
J gene: TRBJ1-6
D gene: TRBD1
V gene: TRBV28
CDR3 DNA: TGTGCCAGCAGTTTGCCCGGGACAGTTTCACCCCTCCACTTT
CDR3 protein: CASSLPGTVSPLHF

clone size: few
J gene: TRBJ2-7
D gene: TRBD1
V gene: TRBV28
CDR3 DNA: TGTGCCAGCAGAGGGACAGGCCCCTACGAGCAGTACTTC
CDR3 protein: CASRGTGPYEQYF